Detailed here is one TCR beta chain. Patients at the Seattle site were enrolled during active infection and followed longitudinally. This entry comes from a study of blood T cell repertoires in COVID-19. Study details: The origin of the acute and convalescent COVID-19 samples was the United States, Italy and Spain. Sources were T cells, B-cell-depleted T cells, or PBMCs; the material itself was cDNA or gDNA.

Some clones are missing from TCRdb's copy, which holds only in-frame ones; the method was immunoSEQ multiplex PCR. The sample gives 200,000 to 300,000 clones, roughly 82% of which show up once; about 5.4% is in the top ten. V gave up 5 bases and J gave up 3 bases; unmatched junction bases: 5. CDR1 is SGHTA and CDR2 is FQGNSA in the germline V gene. CDR3 length equals 17 residues. This chain joins TRBV7-2 and TRBJ2-6, with 12 positions matching TRBD1. This clonotype originated in a woman aged 80 or older with COVID-19, enrolled during active disease. Material: peripheral blood. DNA of the CDR3: TGTGCCAGCAGCATGGGACAGGGGGCGGTTGGGGCCAACGTCCTGACTTTC. The encoded protein is CASSMGQGAVGANVLTF. Combining the CDR3 with reference TRBV7-2 and TRBJ2-6 gives the whole variable domain GAGVSQSPSNKVTEKGKDVELRCDPISGHTALYWYRQSLGQGLEFLIYFQGNSAPDKSGLPSDRFSAERTGGSVSTLTIQRTQQEDSAVYLCASSMGQGAVGANVLTFGAGSRLTVL.